The next 31 T cell receptor beta chains were all read from a single sample in a study of blood T cells in healthy people across ages. Using a J-beta primer mix together with a sample-barcoded 5' primer, a second PCR was run for roughly 6 to 12 cycles. TCRdb reprocessed the 5' RACE reads via MiXCR and lists one record per CDR3 protein. Of around 820,000 distinct CDR3 sequences in the sample, 20% to 30% were seen once. These sequences were also reported in another study, on T cells of mothers and their children.

Sequencing was carried out using blood. These receptors were obtained from a boy younger than 18 in good health.

The chain joins TRBV27 to TRBJ2-1, with D maybe TRBD2 (6 bases). From germline, CDR1 is MNHEY and CDR2 SMNVEV (reference sequence). The CDR3 sequence is 16 residues long. V was cut by 4 bases and J by 2 bases, with 15 bases left in between. In nucleotides, the CDR3 is TGTGCCAGCAGTTACCAGGGACTGGCCCCCTACAATGAGCAGTTCTTC. Protein sequence: CASSYQGLAPYNEQFF.

This clonotype was counted only a few times. The V gene is TRBV29-1, the J gene TRBJ2-1; D is undetermined. Trimming took off 0 bases at V and 2 bases at J, with 5 bases between the two ends. The CDR3 runs to 13 residues. CDR1 is SQVTM, CDR2 ANQGSEA, per germline. The chain's CDR3 is CSVEDNPYNEQFF. CDR3 coding DNA: TGCAGCGTTGAAGATAACCCCTACAATGAGCAGTTCTTC.

V usage is TRBV7-2 and J usage is TRBJ2-5, with D maybe TRBD2 (7 bases). Germline CDR1 SGHTA, CDR2 FQGNSA. This CDR3 region has 16 residues. V was clipped by 0 bases and J by 2 bases, with 13 bases between them. The CDR3 sequence: CASSLAGAGEQETQYF. The CDR3 DNA reads TGTGCCAGCAGCTTAGCGGGGGCGGGGGAGCAAGAGACCCAGTACTTC.

This sequence joins TRBV28 and TRBJ1-6, with a possible D match to TRBD1 (5 bases). Trimming shortened V by 0 bases and J by 17 bases, and 11 bases separated the two germline ends. Per the germline V gene, CDR1 is MDHEN and CDR2 is SYDVKM. This CDR3 has 12 amino acids. CDR3 bases: TGTGCCAGCAGTTTATGGGGACGGCCCGTCCACTTT. Encoded protein: CASSLWGRPVHF.

This sequence joins TRBV6-2 or TRBV6-3 and TRBJ2-5, with D possibly being TRBD1 (5 bases). CDR3 length equals 14 residues. The ends were cut back, 6 bases at V and 5 bases at J, with 16 bases in the middle. Germline V gene lookup returns CDR1 MNHEY and CDR2 SVGEGT. The chain's CDR3 is CASRDPGKGETQYF. CDR3 nucleotides: TGTGCCAGCAGGGACCCCGGTAAGGGGGAGACCCAGTACTTC.

The gene calls are TRBV18 and TRBJ1-1, with a weak D call TRBD1 (6 bases). V lost 5 bases, J lost 1 base, and 20 bases lay in between. The CDR3 totals 17 residues. Germline assignment: CDR1 KGHSH and CDR2 LQKENI. The CDR3 sequence is CASSNRGAGSENTEAFF. DNA for the CDR3: TGTGCCAGCTCAAACCGGGGGGCCGGATCCGAGAACACTGAAGCTTTCTTT. The full variable domain, its missing parts supplied by reference TRBV18 and TRBJ1-1, is NAGVMQNPRHLVRRRGQEARLRCSPMKGHSHVYWYRQLPEEGLKFMVYLQKENIIDESGMPKERFSAEFPKEGPSILRIQQVVRGDSAAYFCASSNRGAGSENTEAFFGQGTRLTVV.

V gene TRBV4-3 combines with J gene TRBJ2-3; 7 nucleotides align to TRBD1. Germline CDR1 LGHNA, CDR2 YSLEER. The CDR3 runs 15 residues. Trimming took 4 bases from V and 2 from J; bases not matched to a gene: 6. The CDR3 loop is CASSPRDSDTDTQYF. CDR3 coding DNA: TGCGCCAGCAGCCCCCGGGACAGCGACACAGATACGCAGTATTTT.

This CDR3 is CSARSDSTGELFF. The CDR3 DNA reads as TGCAGTGCTAGATCGGACAGCACCGGGGAGCTGTTTTTT. The chain employs TRBV20-1 and TRBJ2-2, with D possibly TRBD1 on 6 matching bases. The germline V gene has CDR1 DFQATT and CDR2 SNEGSKA (reference sequence). The V gene lost 2 bases and the J gene lost 4 bases, with 8 bases spanning the gap. This CDR3 region has 13 residues.

The chain recombines TRBV20-1 with TRBJ2-3, with 9 bases matching TRBD2. The CDR3 runs to 13 residues. CDR1 and CDR2 (germline): DFQATT, SNEGSKA (reference sequence). Unmatched junction bases numbered 4, after V lost 6 bases and J lost 3 bases. CDR3 protein: CSATTSGTDTQYF. The CDR3 DNA reads as TGCAGTGCCACGACTAGCGGAACAGATACGCAGTATTTT.

The chain uses TRBV6-4 and TRBJ2-7; 8 bases match TRBD1. J lost 5 bases, V lost 4 bases, and 22 bases had no gene match. In germline, CDR1 is MRHNA, CDR2 SNTAGT. This CDR3 comprises 19 residues. The CDR3 region is CASSGTTPPRQGNGDEQYF. The CDR3 nucleotides read TGTGCCAGCAGTGGTACGACTCCACCTCGACAGGGGAACGGCGACGAGCAGTACTTC.

V is TRBV28 and J is TRBJ2-5, with 7 bases identical to TRBD1. The J call may be wrong; the DNA end is better matched by TRBJ2-7. This CDR3 has 15 residues. Germline lookup yields CDR1 MDHEN and CDR2 SYDVKM. CDR3 nucleotides: TGTGCCAGCAGTTCACCACCACAGGGGCCCTACGAGCAGTACTTC. It is translated as CASSSPPQGPYEQYF.

V gene TRBV7-8 combines with J gene TRBJ2-1, with 9 bases matching TRBD1. The CDR3 runs to 13 residues. V trimming: 4 bases; J trimming: 13 bases; junction bases outside the gene matches: 8. CDR1 and CDR2 (germline): SGHVS, FQNEAQ. In DNA form, the CDR3 reads TGTGCCAGCAGCTGGGGACAGGGAAACCCTCAGTTCTTC. It codes for CASSWGQGNPQFF.

Comments on this clonotype: The junction departs from the called germline gene at one end, perhaps through a read error. The chain is built from TRBV4-2 and TRBJ2-5, with D unresolved. The germline gives CDR1 LGHNA, CDR2 YNFKEQ. The CDR3 runs 16 residues. As DNA, the CDR3 is TGTGCCAGCAACCAAGTTGATTCGGGTCATTGGGAGACCCAGTACTTC. This translates into CASNQVDSGHWETQYF.

This clonotype has more than one count but fewer than ten. The V gene is TRBV6-2 or TRBV6-3, the J gene TRBJ2-5; 11 positions match TRBD1. With the DNA end fitting TRBJ2-7 better, the J assignment may be wrong. This CDR3 is 15 amino acids long. The germline V gene encodes CDR1 MNHEY and CDR2 SVGEGT. In nucleotides, the CDR3 is TGTGCCAGCAGTTCCCGGACAGGGGGCTTAGCCGAGCAGTACTTC. Its translation: CASSSRTGGLAEQYF.

The rearrangement links TRBV28 to TRBJ2-2; TRBD1 matches 7 bases. The CDR3 sequence is 19 residues long. The germline gives CDR1 MDHEN, CDR2 SYDVKM. The V and J ends lost 8 bases and 0 bases, in that order; junction bases with no gene match: 18. Here the CDR3 reads CASHYSVGWDRPNTGELFF. The CDR3 DNA reads as TGTGCCAGCCATTATAGTGTAGGCTGGGACAGACCGAACACCGGGGAGCTGTTTTTT.

This sequence joins TRBV28 and TRBJ1-3; 7 bases fit TRBD1. This CDR3 spans 16 amino acids. CDR1 is MDHEN and CDR2 is SYDVKM in the germline V gene. The ends lost 1 base at V and 0 bases at J; junction bases unmatched: 3. CDR3 in amino acids: CASSLSGTDSGNTIYF. The DNA of the CDR3 is TGTGCCAGCAGTTTATCCGGGACAGACTCTGGAAACACCATATATTTT.

This clonotype turned up a few times. The chain has TRBV27 and TRBJ2-7, with 10 nucleotides matching TRBD1. CDR3 size: 13 residues. Unmatched junction bases numbered 3, after V lost 8 bases and J lost 2 bases. Germline assignment: CDR1 MNHEY and CDR2 SMNVEV (reference sequence). The CDR3 spells CASGDRGPYEQYF. In nucleotides, the CDR3 is TGTGCCAGCGGGGACAGGGGTCCCTACGAGCAGTACTTC.

The chain couples TRBV6-2 or TRBV6-3 to TRBJ2-1; no clear D. This CDR3 region has 13 residues. CDR1 and CDR2 from the germline V gene are MNHEY and SVGEGT. V shed 4 bases and J shed 10 bases, with 14 bases lying between them. The CDR3 sequence is CASSSLDQREQFF. The DNA for the CDR3 is TGTGCCAGCAGTTCCTTGGACCAAAGGGAGCAGTTCTTC.

This clonotype came up a few times. A read error may account for a junction end that differs from germline. The J gene is TRBJ1-3, the V gene TRBV5-1; 7 bases map to TRBD1. The germline gives CDR1 SGHRS, CDR2 YFSETQ. The CDR3 is 16 amino acids. DNA of the CDR3: TGCGTCAGCAGCGGCAGGGACAGCCTCTCTGGAAACACCATATATTTT. Its translation: CVSSGRDSLSGNTIYF.

The chain employs TRBV7-9 and TRBJ2-1; weak D call: TRBD1 (6 bases). There are 15 residues in the CDR3. V lost 5 bases, J lost 1 base, and 12 bases lay in between. Germline V gene lookup returns CDR1 SEHNR and CDR2 FQNEAQ (reference sequence). This chain's CDR3 is CASSPKTGSYNEQFF. CDR3 DNA sequence: TGTGCCAGCAGCCCGAAGACAGGATCCTACAATGAGCAGTTCTTC. Together with reference TRBV7-9 and TRBJ2-1, the CDR3 gives the full variable domain: DTGVSQNPRHKITKRGQNVTFRCDPISEHNRLYWYRQTLGQGPEFLTYFQNEAQLEKSRLLSDRFSAERPKGSFSTLEIQRTEQGDSAMYLCASSPKTGSYNEQFFGPGTRLTVL.

The chain combines TRBV6-4 with TRBJ2-7, with 9 bases lining up with TRBD1. Unmatched junction bases numbered 8, after V lost 4 bases and J lost 4 bases. Germline CDR1 MRHNA, CDR2 SNTAGT. The CDR3 contains 15 residues. CDR3 bases: TGTGCCAGCAGTGCTCCTGGACAGGGGCGATACGAGCAGTACTTC. Protein: CASSAPGQGRYEQYF.

This clonotype was seen a handful of times. The J gene is TRBJ2-5, the V gene TRBV25-1; D might be TRBD1 or TRBD2, each matching 5 bases. The CDR3 length is 16 residues. Per germline, CDR1 MGHDK and CDR2 SYGVNS. V lost 3 bases and J lost 0, with 14 bases in between. The CDR3 here is CASSDPTEGYQETQYF. CDR3 coding DNA: TGTGCCAGCAGTGACCCCACCGAGGGGTACCAAGAGACCCAGTACTTC.

This CDR3 is CSGKGLAGYYNEQFF. In DNA form, the CDR3 reads TGCAGTGGAAAAGGACTAGCGGGATACTACAATGAGCAGTTCTTC. This chain uses TRBV20-1 with TRBJ2-1; the match to TRBD2 covers 12 bases. After removal of 7 bases from V and 3 bases from J, the junction contained 7 bases not matched to a gene. The CDR3 covers 15 residues. Germline lookup yields CDR1 DFQATT and CDR2 SNEGSKA (reference sequence).

A single count supports this clonotype. The junction and the germline gene differ at one end; a read error may be behind it. The CDR3 sequence is CSVEFGSWGGETQYF. DNA of the CDR3: TGCAGCGTTGAATTTGGGAGTTGGGGTGGAGAGACCCAGTACTTT. The chain recombines TRBV29-1 with TRBJ2-3, with D tentatively TRBD2 (5 bases). There are 15 residues in the CDR3. Looked up from germline, CDR1 is SQVTM and CDR2 is ANQGSEA.

This clonotype was observed a single time. The rearrangement uses TRBV20-1 and TRBJ2-1; 7 bases are shared with TRBD2. Losses at the gene ends were 1 base for V and 12 bases for J; bases not matched to a gene: 21. CDR1 is DFQATT and CDR2 is SNEGSKA in the germline V gene (reference sequence). CDR3 length equals 17 residues. The CDR3 loop reads CSARVSGAGPSPLGQFF. The CDR3, as DNA: TGCAGTGCTAGAGTATCGGGAGCGGGACCTTCTCCCCTTGGGCAGTTCTTC.

V gene TRBV11-2 combines with J gene TRBJ1-2; D is undetermined. V shed 1 base and J shed 5 bases, with 11 bases lying between them. Germline CDR1 and CDR2: SGHAT and FQNNGV. The CDR3 length is 14 residues. CDR3: CASSLGTAGYGYTF. The CDR3 DNA is TGTGCCAGCAGCTTAGGTACGGCGGGATATGGCTACACCTTC. Supplemented by reference TRBV11-2 and TRBJ1-2, the full variable domain reads EAGVAQSPRYKIIEKRQSVAFWCNPISGHATLYWYQQILGQGPKLLIQFQNNGVVDDSQLPKDRFSAERLKGVDSTLKIQPAKLEDSAVYLCASSLGTAGYGYTFGSGTRLTVV.

The chain carries TRBV7-9 and TRBJ2-3; the D gene could be TRBD1 or TRBD2 (5 bases each). CDR3 length equals 15 residues. Between the trimmed V and J ends, which lost 5 bases and 0 bases, there was a span of 12 bases. From germline, CDR1 is SEHNR and CDR2 FQNEAQ (reference sequence). The CDR3 reads CASSAQGGSTDTQYF. For the CDR3, the DNA is TGTGCCAGCAGCGCCCAGGGCGGGAGCACAGATACGCAGTATTTT.

The genes are TRBV12-3 or TRBV12-4 and TRBJ2-3; perhaps TRBD1 as D (6 bases). Trimming pared 4 bases from V and 6 bases from J, leaving 14 bases between. This CDR3 comprises 14 residues. The CDR3 DNA is TGTGCCAGCAGTTCTAATGGGGGCCTGGATACGCAGTATTTT. Amino acids: CASSSNGGLDTQYF.

The V call is TRBV5-1, the J call TRBJ2-7; perhaps TRBD1 as D (6 bases). Germline V gene lookup returns CDR1 SGHRS and CDR2 YFSETQ. Trimming shortened V by 2 bases and J by 5 bases, and 20 bases separated the two germline ends. The CDR3 consists of 16 residues. The CDR3 loop is CASSLVRTARRNEQYF. In nucleotides, the CDR3 is TGCGCCAGCAGCTTAGTTCGGACAGCCCGCCGGAACGAGCAGTACTTC.

This chain links TRBV12-3 or TRBV12-4 with TRBJ2-6; 13 positions agree with TRBD2. The CDR3 is 17 residues long. V was clipped by 1 base and J by 3 bases; unmatched bases: 0. CDR3 DNA sequence: TGTGCCAGCAGTTTAGGACTAGCGGGGGGTGGGGCCAACGTCCTGACTTTC. This codes for CASSLGLAGGGANVLTF.

In its sample, this clonotype was seen a few times. The gene calls are TRBV5-1 and TRBJ2-7; perhaps TRBD1 as D (6 bases). Germline V gene lookup returns CDR1 SGHRS and CDR2 YFSETQ. This CDR3 contains 14 residues. V dropped 4 bases and J dropped 5 bases, with 16 bases sitting between them. Here the CDR3 DNA reads TGCGCCAGCAGCCTCCGGTGGGGGCCCCACGAGCAGTACTTC. This gives the protein CASSLRWGPHEQYF.